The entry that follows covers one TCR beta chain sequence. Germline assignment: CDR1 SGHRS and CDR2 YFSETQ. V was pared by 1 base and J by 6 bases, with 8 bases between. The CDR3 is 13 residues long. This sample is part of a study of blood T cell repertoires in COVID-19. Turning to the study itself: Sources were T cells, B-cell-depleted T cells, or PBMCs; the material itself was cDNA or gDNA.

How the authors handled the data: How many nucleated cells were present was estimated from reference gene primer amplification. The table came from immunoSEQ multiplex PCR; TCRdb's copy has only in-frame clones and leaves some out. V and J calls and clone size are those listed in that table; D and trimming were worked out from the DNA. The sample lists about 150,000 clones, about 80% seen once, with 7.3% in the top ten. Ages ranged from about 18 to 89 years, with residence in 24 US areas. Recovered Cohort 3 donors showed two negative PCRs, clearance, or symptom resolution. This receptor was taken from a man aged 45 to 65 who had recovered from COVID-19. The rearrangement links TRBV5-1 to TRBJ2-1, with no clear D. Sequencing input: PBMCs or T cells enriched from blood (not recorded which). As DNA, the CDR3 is TGCGCCAGCAGCTTGCCGCAGTTCAATGAGCAGTTCTTC. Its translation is CASSLPQFNEQFF.